These T cell receptor beta chains were read from a single sample in a study of blood T cell repertoires in COVID-19. Using immunoSEQ multiplex PCR, the repertoire was profiled, and TCRdb retains in-frame clones only, with some absent. The sample yields some 150,000 clones, about 82% seen once. Sequenced input: peripheral blood. All receptors derive from a woman between 40 and 55 years old with active or convalescent COVID-19. CDR3s include the opening cysteine and the closing phenylalanine or tryptophan. D genes are given only for firm matches. For some rows the clone size is stated as once, few or many, or as a class when expanded; others skip it.

v_call: TRBV6-5; j_call: TRBJ1-1; d_call: .; clone_size: .; cdr3_aa: CASSRYQGSTEAFF; cdr3_nt: TGTGCCAGCAGCCGCTATCAGGGGAGCACTGAAGCTTTCTTT
v_call: TRBV11-2; j_call: TRBJ1-4; d_call: .; clone_size: .; cdr3_aa: CASSPSMAKTNEKLFF; cdr3_nt: TGTGCCAGCAGCCCCAGTATGGCAAAAACTAATGAAAAACTGTTTTTT
v_call: TRBV27; j_call: TRBJ1-4; d_call: TRBD1; clone_size: .; cdr3_aa: CASSWDRRRGTNEKLFF; cdr3_nt: TGTGCCAGCAGCTGGGACAGGCGCCGGGGGACTAATGAAAAACTGTTTTTT
v_call: TRBV19; j_call: TRBJ2-7; d_call: TRBD1; clone_size: few; cdr3_aa: CASSIRLRGQGIAYEQYF; cdr3_nt: TGTGCCAGTAGTATACGTCTTCGGGGACAGGGTATCGCCTACGAGCAGTACTTC
v_call: TRBV2; j_call: TRBJ1-2; d_call: .; clone_size: .; cdr3_aa: CASSAQDYGYTF; cdr3_nt: TGTGCCAGCAGTGCACAGGACTATGGCTACACCTTC
v_call: TRBV6-1; j_call: TRBJ2-3; d_call: .; clone_size: .; cdr3_aa: CASSEFFGGTDTQYF; cdr3_nt: TGTGCCAGCAGTGAATTTTTCGGGGGCACAGATACGCAGTATTTT
v_call: TRBV4-3; j_call: TRBJ2-1; d_call: .; clone_size: .; cdr3_aa: CASSQDLGSTRSYNEQFF; cdr3_nt: TGCGCCAGCAGCCAAGATCTAGGTTCCACCCGCTCCTACAATGAGCAGTTCTTC
v_call: TRBV11-2; j_call: TRBJ1-2; d_call: .; clone_size: .; cdr3_aa: CASSLEVGGGANYGYTF; cdr3_nt: TGTGCCAGCAGCTTAGAAGTAGGCGGGGGAGCTAACTATGGCTACACCTTC
v_call: TRBV19; j_call: TRBJ1-2; d_call: .; clone_size: .; cdr3_aa: CASSIAERGYGYTF; cdr3_nt: TGTGCCAGTAGTATCGCTGAAAGGGGCTATGGCTACACCTTC
v_call: TRBV4-1; j_call: TRBJ1-1; d_call: .; clone_size: .; cdr3_aa: CASSQDPGVRVAFF; cdr3_nt: TGCGCCAGCAGCCAAGATCCCGGGGTTCGGGTTGCTTTCTTT
v_call: TRBV5-1; j_call: TRBJ2-6; d_call: TRBD1; clone_size: .; cdr3_aa: CASTNNRGSGANVLTF; cdr3_nt: TGCGCCAGCACAAATAACAGGGGATCTGGGGCCAACGTCCTGACTTTC
v_call: TRBV9; j_call: TRBJ2-1; d_call: TRBD2; clone_size: .; cdr3_aa: CASSVLAGGPPMNEQFF; cdr3_nt: TGTGCCAGCAGCGTATTAGCGGGAGGTCCCCCGATGAATGAGCAGTTCTTC
v_call: TRBV5-1; j_call: TRBJ2-5; d_call: .; clone_size: .; cdr3_aa: CASRWTELQETQYF; cdr3_nt: TGCGCCAGCAGGTGGACAGAACTTCAAGAGACCCAGTACTTC
v_call: TRBV6-2/TRBV6-3; j_call: TRBJ2-7; d_call: TRBD1; clone_size: .; cdr3_aa: CASSYSIGTGGHEQYF; cdr3_nt: TGTGCCAGCAGTTACTCGATTGGGACAGGGGGCCACGAGCAGTACTTC
v_call: TRBV2; j_call: TRBJ1-2; d_call: TRBD1; clone_size: .; cdr3_aa: CASGTVYGYTF; cdr3_nt: TGTGCCAGCGGGACAGTCTATGGCTACACCTTC
v_call: TRBV27; j_call: TRBJ1-5; d_call: .; clone_size: .; cdr3_aa: CASSSSRGRNSNQPQHF; cdr3_nt: TGTGCCAGCAGTTCATCGCGAGGGAGAAATAGCAATCAGCCCCAGCATTTT
v_call: TRBV12-2; j_call: TRBJ2-5; d_call: .; clone_size: .; cdr3_aa: CASRCRQRERGTQYF; cdr3_nt: TGTGCAAGTCGCTGTCGACAGCGGGAGAGAGGGACCCAGTACTTC
v_call: TRBV5-4; j_call: TRBJ1-5; d_call: .; clone_size: .; cdr3_aa: CASSQGVPHSNQPQHF; cdr3_nt: TGTGCCAGCAGCCAAGGGGTTCCCCATAGCAATCAGCCCCAGCATTTT
v_call: TRBV19; j_call: TRBJ1-2; d_call: TRBD1; clone_size: .; cdr3_aa: CASSLTGGAGGYTF; cdr3_nt: TGTGCCAGTAGCCTAACAGGGGGCGCTGGTGGCTACACCTTC
v_call: TRBV27; j_call: TRBJ2-1; d_call: TRBD2; clone_size: few; cdr3_aa: CASSPGLEVREQFF; cdr3_nt: TGTGCCAGCAGCCCGGGACTAGAGGTGAGGGAGCAGTTCTTC
v_call: TRBV28; j_call: TRBJ1-5; d_call: .; clone_size: .; cdr3_aa: CASTSPPQGPNQPQHF; cdr3_nt: TGTGCCAGCACCAGCCCCCCACAGGGTCCCAATCAGCCCCAGCATTTT
v_call: TRBV28; j_call: TRBJ2-5; d_call: TRBD1; clone_size: .; cdr3_aa: CASSFPGTGGKETQYF; cdr3_nt: TGTGCCAGCAGTTTCCCCGGGACAGGGGGCAAAGAGACCCAGTACTTC
v_call: TRBV10-2; j_call: TRBJ2-7; d_call: TRBD1; clone_size: .; cdr3_aa: CASSPPGTGEYEQYF; cdr3_nt: TGCGCCAGCAGTCCTCCCGGGACAGGAGAGTACGAGCAGTACTTC
v_call: TRBV6-5; j_call: TRBJ1-2; d_call: .; clone_size: .; cdr3_aa: CASSYHGQSNYGYTF; cdr3_nt: TGTGCCAGCAGTTACCACGGACAGTCTAACTATGGCTACACCTTC
v_call: TRBV28; j_call: TRBJ1-2; d_call: .; clone_size: .; cdr3_aa: CASSSGRGVQYGYTF; cdr3_nt: TGTGCCAGCAGCTCCGGGAGGGGGGTACAGTATGGCTACACCTTC
v_call: TRBV19; j_call: TRBJ1-6; d_call: .; clone_size: .; cdr3_aa: CASRASSYNSPLHF; cdr3_nt: TGTGCCAGCAGAGCGAGCTCCTATAATTCACCCCTCCACTTT
v_call: TRBV6-5; j_call: TRBJ1-2; d_call: TRBD1; clone_size: .; cdr3_aa: CASRVGEGQDTF; cdr3_nt: TGTGCCAGCAGGGTCGGTGAGGGACAGGACACCTTC
v_call: TRBV7-9; j_call: TRBJ2-7; d_call: .; clone_size: .; cdr3_aa: CASSLAIRGYEQYF; cdr3_nt: TGTGCCAGCAGCTTAGCGATAAGGGGCTACGAGCAGTACTTC
v_call: TRBV28; j_call: TRBJ1-2; d_call: .; clone_size: .; cdr3_aa: CASSLSGSYGYTF; cdr3_nt: TGTGCCAGCAGTTTATCTGGGAGCTATGGCTACACCTTC
v_call: TRBV9; j_call: TRBJ1-1; d_call: .; clone_size: few; cdr3_aa: CASSDDMTVNTEAFF; cdr3_nt: TGTGCCAGCAGCGATGACATGACGGTGAACACTGAAGCTTTCTTT